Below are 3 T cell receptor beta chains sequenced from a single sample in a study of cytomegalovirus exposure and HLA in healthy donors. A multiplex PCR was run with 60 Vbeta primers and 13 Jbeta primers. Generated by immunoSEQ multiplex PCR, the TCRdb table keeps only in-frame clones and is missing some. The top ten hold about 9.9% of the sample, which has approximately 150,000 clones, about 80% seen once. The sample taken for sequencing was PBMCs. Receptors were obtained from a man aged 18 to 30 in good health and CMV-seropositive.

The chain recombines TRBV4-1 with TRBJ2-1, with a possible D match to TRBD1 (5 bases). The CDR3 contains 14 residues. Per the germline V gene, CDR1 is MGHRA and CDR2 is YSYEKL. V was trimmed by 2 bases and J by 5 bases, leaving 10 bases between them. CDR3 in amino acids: CASSQYRGHNEQFF. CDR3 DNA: TGCGCCAGCAGCCAATATAGGGGCCACAATGAGCAGTTCTTC.

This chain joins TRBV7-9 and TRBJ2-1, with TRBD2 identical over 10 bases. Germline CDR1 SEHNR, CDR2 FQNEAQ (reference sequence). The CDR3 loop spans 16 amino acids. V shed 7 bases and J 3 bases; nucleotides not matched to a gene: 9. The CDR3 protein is CASTFPGLARYNEQFF. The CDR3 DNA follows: TGTGCCAGCACCTTCCCGGGACTAGCGCGCTACAATGAGCAGTTCTTC. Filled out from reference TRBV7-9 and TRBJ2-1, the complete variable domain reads DTGVSQNPRHKITKRGQNVTFRCDPISEHNRLYWYRQTLGQGPEFLTYFQNEAQLEKSRLLSDRFSAERPKGSFSTLEIQRTEQGDSAMYLCASTFPGLARYNEQFFGPGTRLTVL.

As DNA, the CDR3 is TGTGCCAGCAGCCCCCCGGGGAAACCCGAGACCCAGTACTTC. This encodes CASSPPGKPETQYF. The J gene is TRBJ2-5, the V gene TRBV7-8, with D perhaps TRBD2 (5 bases). CDR3 length: 14 residues. Germline V lookup: CDR1 SGHVS, CDR2 FQNEAQ. Trimming took off 5 bases at V and 5 bases at J, with 15 bases between the two ends.